This entry is about one TCR beta chain. Its matching antigen is unknown. The donors, nominally healthy at sampling, likely had unrecorded immune exposures. Use of 60 Vbeta and 13 Jbeta primers characterized the PCR. Authors' data handling: The count from a later analysis was some 76 million unique TCR beta chains, some 9.9 million of them shared. TCRdb keeps only in-frame clones here, not all; method: immunoSEQ multiplex PCR. V, J and clone size derive from that table, while D and trimming were established from the DNA sequence. The sample holds around 120,000 clones, 75% to 85% seen once. The entry originates in a study of cytomegalovirus exposure and HLA in healthy donors. Study-level points and caveats: Earlier analysis looked at TCR beta V segments, and most were productive about 90% or about 30% of the time.

Between the trimmed V and J ends, which lost 2 bases and 1 base, there was a span of 8 bases. Germline-derived CDR1 and CDR2 are MNHEY and SVGAGI. The CDR3 spans 14 residues. The V call is TRBV6-5, the J call TRBJ1-1; a weak D match, TRBD1 (6 bases). The clonotype originates from a man aged 25 to 45 in good health and CMV-seronegative. The sequencing input was PBMCs. In DNA form, the CDR3 reads TGTGCCAGCAGTTACCGGGACACGAACACTGAAGCTTTCTTT. This sequence encodes CASSYRDTNTEAFF.